Shown below are 13 T cell receptor beta chains from a single sample sequenced in a study of T cells in Graves' hyperthyroidism and ophthalmopathy. RNA transcripts served as the template for amplifying TCR beta CDR3 regions. The primer set for the first-round RT-PCR of the TCR CDR3 was HTBI. TCRdb independently ran MiXCR on the multiplex PCR reads; one entry per CDR3 protein. The sample comprises around 300,000 distinct CDR3 sequences, 22% of which are singletons, and about 60% rests with the top ten. Sequencing was done on a sample of blood. These receptors were obtained from a man under 40 with Graves' ophthalmopathy.

The rearrangement uses TRBV5-1 and TRBJ2-3, with a tentative D call TRBD2 (5 bases). Trimming removed 7 bases from V and 0 bases from J, with 18 bases in between. The CDR3 length is 16 residues. The V gene's germline CDR1 is SGHRS and CDR2 YFSETQ. CDR3: CASRGARGYSTDTQYF. Here the CDR3 DNA reads TGCGCCAGCCGGGGTGCCCGCGGTTATAGCACAGATACGCAGTATTTT.

This clonotype was counted between two and nine times. The gene calls are TRBV2 and TRBJ2-7; TRBD2 matches 7 bases. Trimming removed 6 bases from V and 0 bases from J; junction bases left unmatched: 8. CDR3 size: 15 residues. CDR1 is SNHLY, CDR2 FYNNEI, per germline. CDR3 sequence reads: CASSQDAGDSYEQYF. The DNA of the CDR3 is TGTGCCAGCAGCCAAGACGCGGGAGACTCCTACGAGCAGTACTTC.

The chain combines TRBV6-2 or TRBV6-3 with TRBJ2-3; D is perhaps TRBD1 (6 bases). The germline V gene encodes CDR1 MNHEY and CDR2 SVGEGT. There are 13 residues in the CDR3. V lost 7 bases and J lost 3, with 11 bases in between. The CDR3 DNA reads as TGTGCCAGCAAACGACAGGCTACAGATACGCAGTATTTT. This encodes CASKRQATDTQYF.

This clonotype was seen a few times. V and J are TRBV10-1 and TRBJ1-4; weak D call: TRBD1 (5 bases). Germline CDR1 is WNHNN and CDR2 is SYGVQD (reference sequence). The CDR3 sequence is 12 residues long. The V gene lost 3 bases and the J gene lost 8 bases, with 7 bases spanning the gap. The CDR3: CASSDQGEKLFF. In DNA, the CDR3 is TGCGCCAGCAGTGATCAGGGAGAAAAACTGTTTTTT.

The DNA of the CDR3 is TGTGCCAGCAGCTTATCCTTTGCGTCCTACGAGCAGTACTTC. Translating it yields CASSLSFASYEQYF. The chain links TRBV7-2 to TRBJ2-7; unclear D gene. V lost 2 bases and J lost 1, with 9 bases in between. The CDR3 is made up of 14 amino acids. CDR1 and CDR2 (germline): SGHTA, FQGNSA.

V gene TRBV5-4 combines with J gene TRBJ2-3, with D unclear. The V gene lost 2 bases and the J gene lost 2 bases, with 12 bases spanning the gap. CDR1 and CDR2 from the germline V gene are SGHNT and YYREEE (reference sequence). The CDR3 is made up of 15 amino acids. This CDR3 reads CASSLPGPSTDTQYF. The CDR3 DNA reads TGTGCCAGCAGCTTACCTGGCCCTTCCACAGATACGCAGTATTTT.

This clonotype was recorded a few times. The chain combines TRBV7-9 with TRBJ1-5, with 7 bases aligning to TRBD1. This CDR3 is built from 15 residues. V lost 0 bases to trimming and J lost 4 bases; unmatched junction nucleotides: 3. CDR1 is SEHNR and CDR2 is FQNEAQ in the germline V gene (reference sequence). CDR3 nucleotide sequence: TGTGCCAGCAGCTTAGCGGGACAGCCTAATCAGCCCCAGCATTTT. Translating it yields CASSLAGQPNQPQHF.

V and J are TRBV5-6 and TRBJ1-6; 8 bases are shared with TRBD1. The CDR3 is 14 residues long. Germline values: CDR1 SGHDT, CDR2 YYEEEE. V dropped 2 bases and J dropped 10; count of bases not matched to a gene: 5. The CDR3 here is CASSFTGGGSPLHF. The CDR3 DNA reads as TGTGCCAGCAGCTTCACAGGGGGGGGCTCACCCCTCCACTTT.

This clonotype was seen at least ten times. V is TRBV5-1 and J is TRBJ2-1; 9 positions match TRBD2. The junction had 10 bases not matched to a gene; V was cut back by 3 bases and J by 6 bases. This CDR3 region has 16 residues. CDR1 and CDR2 (germline): SGHRS, YFSETQ. CDR3 nucleotide sequence: TGCGCCAGCAGCTCCCAGACTAGCGGACTTGGCAATGAGCAGTTCTTC. This sequence encodes CASSSQTSGLGNEQFF.

At least ten counts were recorded for this clonotype. V and J are TRBV11-3 and TRBJ2-1; D may be TRBD1 (5 bases). Trimming left V 6 bases short and J 0 bases short, with 6 bases between. There are 13 residues in the CDR3. The germline gives CDR1 SGHNT, CDR2 YENEEA. CDR3: CASRQDSYNEQFF. The CDR3, as DNA: TGTGCCAGCAGACAGGACTCCTACAATGAGCAGTTCTTC. The full variable domain, its missing parts supplied by reference TRBV11-3 and TRBJ2-1, is EAGVVQSPRYKIIEKKQPVAFWCNPISGHNTLYWYLQNLGQGPELLIRYENEEAVDDSQLPKDRFSAERLKGVDSTLKIQPAELGDSAVYLCASRQDSYNEQFFGPGTRLTVL.

The V gene is TRBV6-5, the J gene TRBJ1-3; D is ambiguous. The length of the CDR3 is 15 residues. Trimming cost V 0 bases and J 4 bases, with 10 bases left between them. Germline V CDR1 and CDR2: MNHEY, SVGAGI. Here the CDR3 reads CASSYSGPGGNTIYF. DNA for the CDR3: TGTGCCAGCAGTTACTCTGGGCCCGGGGGAAACACCATATATTTT.

This clonotype was counted at least ten times. The genes are TRBV12-3 or TRBV12-4 and TRBJ2-2, with D possibly being TRBD1 (6 bases). Trimming took 7 bases from V and 7 from J, leaving 22 bases between them. The CDR3 runs to 16 residues. The CDR3 DNA reads as TGTGCCAGCATCGCGTCGGGGCAGGGGAAAGGCGGGGAGCTGTTTTTT. This translates into CASIASGQGKGGELFF.

The chain is built from TRBV19 and TRBJ1-5, with 11 bases lining up with TRBD1. The CDR3 runs to 14 residues. V trimming: 6 bases; J trimming: 6 bases; junction bases outside the gene matches: 4. CDR1 and CDR2 (germline): LNHDA, SQIVND (reference sequence). The CDR3 bases are TGTGCCAGTAGGGGACAGGGGGGGTCTCAGCCCCAGCATTTT. Translation: CASRGQGGSQPQHF.